This section outlines one T cell receptor beta chain sequence together with its context. As originally analysed: Scientists estimated how many nucleated cells there were by amplifying reference gene primers. Repertoires were generated with immunoSEQ multiplex PCR, while TCRdb's copy carries only in-frame clones and drops some. The D gene and trimming were derived from the DNA, and the V and J assignments and clone size from that table. The sample carries under 300,000 clones, roughly nine tenths recorded once. The sample comes from a study of blood T cell repertoires in COVID-19. About the research overall: The study drew acute and convalescent COVID-19 samples from the United States, Italy and Spain. T cells, B-cell-depleted T cells, or PBMCs supplied cDNA or gDNA.

After removal of 5 bases from V and 5 bases from J, the junction contained 7 bases not matched to a gene. This CDR3 has 16 residues. Looked up from germline, CDR1 is SNHLY and CDR2 is FYNNEI. Clinical history as reported by participants underpinned cohort assignment. This clonotype was sampled from a woman aged 25-40 years with acute COVID-19. The chain combines TRBV2 with TRBJ2-5, with 14 bases matching TRBD2. The sequencing input was PBMCs or T cells enriched from blood (not recorded which). CDR3 sequence: CASSTGTSGSWETQYF. Here the CDR3 DNA reads TGTGCCAGCAGTACCGGGACTAGCGGGAGTTGGGAGACCCAGTACTTC. The full variable domain, rest sourced from reference TRBV2 and TRBJ2-5, is EPEVTQTPSHQVTQMGQEVILRCVPISNHLYFYWYRQILGQKVEFLVSFYNNEISEKSEIFDDQFSVERPDGSNFTLKIRSTKLEDSAMYFCASSTGTSGSWETQYFGPGTRLLVL.